What follows are 23 T cell receptor beta chains derived from one specimen sequenced in a study of OX40 agonist ivuxolimab in advanced cancers. The library relied on the immunoSEQ multiplex PCR assay. The source is immuneACCESS, and TCRdb retained only in-frame sequences with V and J called. Part of the clones is not carried over; for the studies checked, unresolved V genes explain less than half of this, and the remainder is unexplained. The sample includes 45,000 or so clones, with approximately 82% observed a single time. The ten top clones hold roughly 2.5% of the sample. The material sequenced was CD4+ or CD8+ T cells sorted from blood, taken in a trial of the OX40 agonist ivuxolimab. The receptors originated from an adult with an advanced solid tumor such as melanoma, head and neck, liver or kidney cancer.

The chain uses TRBV30 and TRBJ2-7; 8 nucleotides align to TRBD1. The CDR3 is 13 amino acids. V lost 4 bases and J lost 0; bases outside the gene matches: 2. CDR1 is GTSNPN, CDR2 SVGIG, per germline (reference sequence). The CDR3 bases are TGTGCCTGGACGGGACAGGACTCCTACGAGCAGTACTTC. This codes for CAWTGQDSYEQYF.

The genes are TRBV10-3 and TRBJ1-2; 7 positions match TRBD1. This CDR3 spans 13 amino acids. With V trimmed by 2 bases and J by 4 bases, 1 base remained unmatched. Germline loops: CDR1 ENHRY, CDR2 SYGVKD. CDR3 in DNA: TGTGCCATCAGTGAGCAGGGGGTCTATGGCTACACCTTC. Its translation is CAISEQGVYGYTF.

The rearrangement joins TRBV7-7 to TRBJ2-3; 14 nucleotides align to TRBD2. J gave up 5 bases and V 5 bases, and 6 bases lay outside the gene matches. CDR3 length: 16 residues. Germline values: CDR1 SSHAT, CDR2 FNYEAQ (reference sequence). CDR3 sequence reads: CASSAGLAGARDTQYF. For the CDR3, the DNA is TGTGCCAGCAGCGCGGGACTAGCGGGAGCCAGAGATACGCAGTATTTT.

This chain uses TRBV18 with TRBJ2-7; 8 nucleotides agree with TRBD2. V lost 10 bases, J lost 9 bases, and 14 bases stayed unmatched. Per germline, CDR1 KGHSH and CDR2 LQKENI. This CDR3 spans 13 amino acids. CDR3 sequence reads: CATALDSRGGQYF. For the CDR3, the DNA is TGTGCCACCGCCTTGGACAGTCGGGGGGGGCAGTACTTC.

V is TRBV7-2 and J is TRBJ1-1, with D maybe TRBD1 (5 bases). Trimming took 7 bases from V and 5 from J, leaving 17 bases between them. This CDR3 comprises 14 residues. Looked up from germline, CDR1 is SGHTA and CDR2 is FQGNSA. The CDR3 spells CASTQRGVRTEAFF. The CDR3 region has the DNA TGTGCCAGCACCCAAAGAGGGGTGAGGACTGAAGCTTTCTTT.

The chain uses TRBV11-2 and TRBJ1-1, with no clear D. Between the trimmed V and J ends, which lost 5 bases and 8 bases, there was a span of 15 bases. The CDR3 is 13 amino acids. Per the germline V gene, CDR1 is SGHAT and CDR2 is FQNNGV. CDR3 region: CASSPEGGSEAFF. The CDR3 DNA is TGTGCCAGCAGCCCTGAGGGAGGGTCCGAAGCTTTCTTT.

The J gene is TRBJ2-3, the V gene TRBV2, with D possibly matching TRBD2 (5 bases). V lost 5 bases and J 6 bases, leaving 15 bases between the germline ends. CDR3 size: 14 residues. Germline loops: CDR1 SNHLY, CDR2 FYNNEI. In DNA, the CDR3 is TGTGCCAGCAGTCAAGGGAGCCCCGGCGATACGCAGTATTTT. Encoded protein: CASSQGSPGDTQYF.

The chain recombines TRBV5-1 with TRBJ1-5, with 7 bases fitting TRBD1. The CDR3 runs 14 residues. The V segment lost 4 bases and the J segment 2 bases; nucleotides outside the gene matches: 3. Germline CDR1 and CDR2: SGHRS and YFSETQ. CDR3 amino acids: CASSPRGGNQPQHF. CDR3 sequence (DNA): TGCGCCAGCAGCCCCAGGGGGGGCAATCAGCCCCAGCATTTT.

V gene TRBV7-9 combines with J gene TRBJ1-1; D unclear. Looked up from germline, CDR1 is SEHNR and CDR2 is FQNEAQ (reference sequence). The V end lost 5 bases, the J end lost 2 bases, and 9 bases lay between the germline ends. The CDR3 length is 13 residues. The DNA of the CDR3 is TGTGCCAGCAGCCCGAGGGATAACACTGAAGCTTTCTTT. Its translation: CASSPRDNTEAFF.

The chain couples TRBV5-1 to TRBJ2-1; 7 bases agree with TRBD1. V trimming: 3 bases; J trimming: 7 bases; junction bases outside the gene matches: 4. CDR1 and CDR2 from the germline V gene are SGHRS and YFSETQ. The CDR3 is made up of 13 amino acids. The CDR3 DNA is TGCGCCAGCAGCTCCCTACAGGGGAATGAGCAGTTCTTC. Translation gives CASSSLQGNEQFF.

V and J are TRBV7-9 and TRBJ1-1; D is possibly TRBD1 (6 bases). V gave up 1 base and J gave up 11 bases, with 11 bases separating them. The CDR3 spans 12 residues. Germline V lookup: CDR1 SEHNR, CDR2 FQNEAQ (reference sequence). CDR3 sequence reads: CASSLGEGDAFF. The CDR3 DNA sequence: TGTGCCAGCAGCTTAGGTGAGGGGGACGCTTTCTTT.

The CDR3, as DNA: TGCGCCAGCAGCCTTTTACTCGAGAACACCGGGGAGCTGTTTTTT. It is translated as CASSLLLENTGELFF. This chain links TRBV4-1 with TRBJ2-2; D unresolved. This CDR3 spans 15 amino acids. V lost 4 bases, J lost 1 base, and 10 bases lay in between. Germline assignment: CDR1 MGHRA and CDR2 YSYEKL.

The chain is built from TRBV29-1 and TRBJ1-2, with D uncertain. Trimming shortened V by 6 bases and J by 8 bases, and 7 bases separated the two germline ends. The CDR3 consists of 9 residues. Looked up from germline, CDR1 is SQVTM and CDR2 is ANQGSEA. The CDR3 coding sequence is TGCAGCGTGGGCGAGGGCTACACCTTC. Residues: CSVGEGYTF. Using reference TRBV29-1 and TRBJ1-2 for the parts outside the CDR3, the full variable domain is SAVISQKPSRDICQRGTSLTIQCQVDSQVTMMFWYRQQPGQSLTLIATANQGSEATYESGFVIDKFPISRPNLTFSTLTVSNMSPEDSSIYLCSVGEGYTFGSGTRLTVV.

The chain couples TRBV2 to TRBJ2-3; D unresolved. The CDR3 length is 10 residues. CDR1 is SNHLY, CDR2 FYNNEI, per germline. The V end lost 7 bases, the J end lost 7 bases, and 6 bases lay between the germline ends. CDR3: CASTSYTQYF. The CDR3 DNA reads as TGTGCCAGCACCTCCTATACGCAGTATTTT.

The chain has TRBV30 and TRBJ1-4, with a weak D call TRBD1 (5 bases). The CDR3 extends over 17 amino acids. Germline V gene sequence: CDR1 GTSNPN, CDR2 SVGIG (reference sequence). Trimming cost V 2 bases and J 0 bases, with 16 bases left between them. In DNA, the CDR3 is TGTGCCTGGAGTAGGAGAGGATGGGGGGCAACTAATGAAAAACTGTTTTTT. It codes for CAWSRRGWGATNEKLFF.

This sequence joins TRBV9 and TRBJ2-1; weak D call: TRBD2 (5 bases). CDR3 length: 15 residues. Trimming stripped 2 bases from V and 2 bases from J, with 11 bases between. Germline CDR1 is SGDLS and CDR2 is YYNGEE. The DNA for the CDR3 is TGTGCCAGCAGCGTCGAGGGCGACCCCTACAATGAGCAGTTCTTC. Amino acid sequence: CASSVEGDPYNEQFF.

The CDR3: CASSFPGSGPQYF. The DNA for the CDR3 is TGTGCCAGCAGTTTCCCGGGCTCCGGACCGCAGTATTTT. The genes are TRBV27 and TRBJ2-3; D call uncertain. The germline V and J ends were trimmed by 3 bases and 10 bases, with 14 bases remaining between them. Germline CDR1 reads MNHEY; CDR2 reads SMNVEV (reference sequence). This CDR3 is 13 amino acids long.

This chain uses TRBV7-6 with TRBJ2-7; D is unclear. The CDR3 sequence is 14 residues long. Germline assignment: CDR1 SGHVS and CDR2 FNYEAQ. Trimming removed 5 bases at V and 5 bases at J, with 16 bases between. The DNA of the CDR3 is TGTGCCAGCAGCCTAGAAGGGTTTCGGAACGAGCAGTACTTC. Translating gives CASSLEGFRNEQYF.

This rearrangement joins TRBV19 to TRBJ1-1; 9 nucleotides match TRBD1. Trimming cost V 5 bases and J 3 bases; bases outside gene matches: 4. Per germline, CDR1 LNHDA and CDR2 SQIVND (reference sequence). The length of the CDR3 is 14 residues. The CDR3 sequence is CASSHRGRYTEAFF. CDR3 nucleotide sequence: TGTGCCAGTAGTCACAGGGGGCGTTACACTGAAGCTTTCTTT.

The chain couples TRBV20-1 to TRBJ1-1; D perhaps matches TRBD1 (5 bases). V dropped 6 bases and J dropped 6 bases, with 11 bases sitting between them. Germline V gene sequence: CDR1 DFQATT, CDR2 SNEGSKA (reference sequence). CDR3 length: 11 residues. CDR3 sequence reads: CSAMRGAEAFF. DNA of the CDR3: TGCAGTGCCATGAGAGGGGCTGAAGCTTTCTTT.

This clone has only one observation. The gene calls are TRBV6-1 and TRBJ2-1; D perhaps matches TRBD2 (6 bases). The V end lost 7 bases, the J end lost 5 bases, and 15 bases lay between the germline ends. The germline CDR1 and CDR2 sequences are MNHNS and SASEGT. The CDR3 covers 14 residues. CDR3 protein: CASIAWDFDNEQFF. DNA of the CDR3: TGTGCCAGCATTGCCTGGGACTTCGACAATGAGCAGTTCTTC.

The chain carries TRBV7-6 and TRBJ2-3; TRBD1 or TRBD2 may be the D gene (5 bases each). The CDR3 has 13 residues. Trimming took off 5 bases at V and 1 base at J, with 7 bases between the two ends. Germline V CDR1 and CDR2: SGHVS, FNYEAQ. This CDR3 is CASSRDGTDTQYF. The DNA of the CDR3 is TGTGCCAGCAGCCGGGACGGCACAGATACGCAGTATTTT.

The chain joins TRBV4-3 to TRBJ2-7; D possibly corresponds to TRBD1 (5 bases). V dropped 0 bases and J dropped 0 bases, with 9 bases sitting between them. Per germline, CDR1 LGHNA and CDR2 YSLEER. The CDR3 has 15 amino acids. The CDR3 DNA follows: TGCGCCAGCAGCCAAGAAAGGGGCCTCTCCTACGAGCAGTACTTC. This codes for CASSQERGLSYEQYF.